This T cell receptor beta chain was documented in a study of cytomegalovirus exposure and HLA in healthy donors. Study results and caveats: According to reports, the classifier identified cytomegalovirus status with high specificity and sensitivity.

As for this clone: Its antigen is not identified.

Donors came from a validation cohort of approximately 110 subjects, distinct from the first 666-subject cohort. CDR1 is GTSNPN, CDR2 SVGIG, per germline (reference sequence). Between the trimmed V and J ends, which lost 2 bases and 4 bases, there was a span of 8 bases. There are 12 residues in the CDR3. Sequencing was performed with immunoSEQ multiplex PCR; in TCRdb, only in-frame clones are kept and a portion is missing. The table lists about 120,000 clones, approximately 88% of them singletons. The clonotype comes from a young woman in good health and CMV-seropositive. The material sequenced was PBMCs. This sequence joins TRBV30 and TRBJ1-1, with D maybe TRBD1 (5 bases). CDR3 sequence (DNA): TGTGCCTGGAGTATGGGGGGCACTGAAGCTTTCTTT. Its protein is CAWSMGGTEAFF.